A single sample is the source of the 20 T cell receptor beta chains below, sequenced in a study of blood T cell repertoires in COVID-19. Some clones are missing from TCRdb's copy, which holds only in-frame ones; the method was immunoSEQ multiplex PCR. This table holds about 58,000 clones, nearly 95% found once. Sequenced input: peripheral blood. The receptor set was obtained from a man aged 45-65 years with active COVID-19.

This clone was seen once. The chain uses TRBV13 and TRBJ2-7; a weak D match, TRBD1 (6 bases). The CDR3 spans 16 residues. Trimming pared 5 bases from V and 2 bases from J, leaving 19 bases between. The germline CDR1 and CDR2 sequences are PRHDT and FYEKMQ (reference sequence). This CDR3 reads CASSPNGDIPTYEQYF. The CDR3 DNA follows: TGTGCCAGCAGCCCTAATGGGGACATCCCTACCTACGAGCAGTACTTC. Full variable domain (rest looked up from reference TRBV13 and TRBJ2-7): AAGVIQSPRHLIKEKRETATLKCYPIPRHDTVYWYQQGPGQDPQFLISFYEKMQSDKGSIPDRFSAQQFSDYHSELNMSSLELGDSALYFCASSPNGDIPTYEQYFGPGTRLTVT.

The chain carries TRBV5-1 and TRBJ2-5; 8 bases match TRBD2. The J segment lost 5 bases and the V segment lost 0 bases, leaving 9 bases of the junction unmatched. The CDR3 consists of 16 residues. The germline V gene has CDR1 SGHRS and CDR2 YFSETQ. This CDR3 reads CASSLARLGGGETQYF. The CDR3 DNA sequence: TGCGCCAGCAGCTTGGCGCGTTTGGGCGGGGGGGAGACCCAGTACTTC.

The gene calls are TRBV28 and TRBJ1-5; 9 bases agree with TRBD1. This CDR3 comprises 15 residues. V trimming: 6 bases; J trimming: 10 bases; junction bases outside the gene matches: 13. Germline CDR1 and CDR2: MDHEN and SYDVKM. The chain's CDR3 is CASRSAGTGFYPQHF. The CDR3 nucleotides read TGTGCCAGCAGGTCCGCCGGGACAGGGTTCTATCCCCAGCATTTT.

This clone was seen just once. V usage is TRBV11-3 and J usage is TRBJ1-1; a weak D match, TRBD1 (5 bases). Germline CDR1 SGHNT, CDR2 YENEEA. V was pared by 5 bases and J by 1 base, with 14 bases between. The CDR3 spans 15 residues. Here the CDR3 reads CASSLTQGWNTEAFF. The CDR3 bases are TGTGCCAGCAGCCTTACCCAGGGCTGGAACACTGAAGCTTTCTTT.

This chain joins TRBV5-4 and TRBJ1-2, with D possibly matching TRBD1 (5 bases). Trimming stripped 4 bases from V and 7 bases from J, with 20 bases between. Germline V CDR1 and CDR2: SGHNT, YYREEE (reference sequence). This CDR3 region has 15 residues. DNA for the CDR3: TGTGCCAGCAGCCCAATTGATTCGACAGCGGGTGGCTACACCTTC. Its translation is CASSPIDSTAGGYTF.

V usage is TRBV10-3 and J usage is TRBJ2-2; possible D gene TRBD2, 6 bases. Germline-derived CDR1 and CDR2 are ENHRY and SYGVKD. Trimming took off 3 bases at V and 4 bases at J, with 6 bases between the two ends. The CDR3 is 13 residues long. CDR3 sequence reads: CAISDGGTGELFF. Written as DNA, the CDR3 is TGTGCCATCAGTGACGGGGGCACCGGGGAGCTGTTTTTT.

The CDR3, as DNA: TGTGCCAGCAGCCAAGAAGGTGGGACTAGCTTTCCCTACGAGCAGTACTTC. Protein product: CASSQEGGTSFPYEQYF. The V and J genes are TRBV3-1 (or the pseudogene TRBV3-2) and TRBJ2-7; TRBD2 matches at 9 bases. Germline CDR1 is LGHDT and CDR2 is YNNKEL (reference sequence). Trimming cost V 0 bases and J 2 bases; bases outside gene matches: 8. This CDR3 spans 17 amino acids.

The chain carries TRBV19 and TRBJ2-6; D call uncertain. CDR3 size: 14 residues. Trimming removed 6 bases at V and 0 bases at J, with 6 bases between. Germline loops: CDR1 LNHDA, CDR2 SQIVND (reference sequence). The CDR3 loop reads CASRQISGANVLTF. The CDR3, as DNA: TGTGCCAGTAGACAGATCTCTGGGGCCAACGTCCTGACTTTC.

The gene calls are TRBV28 and TRBJ2-7; the D is unclear. Germline assignment: CDR1 MDHEN and CDR2 SYDVKM. The CDR3 consists of 11 residues. Deletions cut 4 bases from V and 6 bases from J, with 7 bases between. CDR3 protein: CASSSPSEQYF. The CDR3, as DNA: TGTGCCAGCAGTTCCCCTAGCGAGCAGTACTTC.

The rearrangement links TRBV20-1 to TRBJ2-5, with 7 bases lining up with TRBD2. Germline-derived CDR1 and CDR2 are DFQATT and SNEGSKA (reference sequence). With 3 bases clipped from V and 4 bases from J, the junction kept 5 bases outside the gene matches. CDR3 size: 13 residues. The CDR3 nucleotides read TGCAGTGCTAGTATGGGGACTATAGAGACCCAGTACTTC. The encoded protein is CSASMGTIETQYF.

The rearrangement uses TRBV4-1 and TRBJ1-4, with TRBD1 matching over 7 bases. The CDR3 extends over 16 amino acids. The trim removed 5 bases at V and 3 bases at J, leaving 9 bases unmatched. CDR1 is MGHRA, CDR2 YSYEKL, per germline. The CDR3 here is CASSESAGTANEKLFF. Written as DNA, the CDR3 is TGCGCCAGCAGCGAATCCGCCGGGACAGCTAATGAAAAACTGTTTTTT.

The gene calls are TRBV2 and TRBJ2-7; TRBD1 agrees at 9 bases. Trimming at V came to 8 bases and at J to 1 base, leaving 6 bases not matched to a gene. The CDR3 covers 14 residues. CDR1 and CDR2 (germline): SNHLY, FYNNEI. The DNA for the CDR3 is TGTGCCAGCGGGGACAGGGAGACGTCCTACGAGCAGTACTTC. Amino acid sequence: CASGDRETSYEQYF.

V gene TRBV27 combines with J gene TRBJ1-3; unclear D gene. This CDR3 has 16 amino acids. V lost 3 bases, J lost 3 bases, and 15 bases lay in between. Looked up from germline, CDR1 is MNHEY and CDR2 is SMNVEV (reference sequence). The CDR3 protein is CASSFLPPSVGNTIYF. The CDR3 DNA reads as TGTGCCAGCAGTTTTCTCCCCCCCAGCGTTGGAAACACCATATATTTT.

This clone was seen once. J is TRBJ2-7 and V is TRBV14; no clear D gene. The V and J ends lost 4 bases and 2 bases respectively, with 9 bases between them. The germline V gene has CDR1 SGHDN and CDR2 FVKESK. The CDR3 is 13 residues long. The CDR3 nucleotides are TGTGCCAGCAGCCCCAAACTGCCCTACGAGCAGTACTTC. It specifies CASSPKLPYEQYF.

The chain recombines TRBV5-5 with TRBJ2-4, with D perhaps matching TRBD1 (5 bases). V lost 5 bases, J lost 7 bases, and 13 bases lay in between. In germline, CDR1 is SGHKS, CDR2 YYEKEE (reference sequence). The CDR3 is made up of 13 amino acids. The CDR3 nucleotides are TGTGCCAGCAGTCAAGGGGCAGGGAACATTCAGTACTTC. This sequence encodes CASSQGAGNIQYF.

The J gene is TRBJ1-2, the V gene TRBV6-5, with 7 bases matching TRBD1. Germline CDR1 reads MNHEY; CDR2 reads SVGAGI. This CDR3 comprises 13 residues. J gave up 3 bases and V 8 bases, and 6 bases lay outside the gene matches. The CDR3 sequence: CASGDSAHYGYTF. In DNA, the CDR3 is TGTGCCAGCGGGGACAGTGCTCACTATGGCTACACCTTC.

The genes are TRBV19 and TRBJ2-1, with 12 bases lining up with TRBD2. The V segment lost 5 bases and the J segment 10 bases; nucleotides outside the gene matches: 9. Per the germline V gene, CDR1 is LNHDA and CDR2 is SQIVND (reference sequence). The CDR3 runs 15 residues. CDR3 sequence: CASSSASGGAGEQFF. CDR3 DNA: TGTGCCAGTAGTTCGGCTAGCGGGGGGGCCGGGGAGCAGTTCTTC.

This chain's CDR3 is CASSSGTSGIRETQYF. In DNA, the CDR3 is TGTGCCAGCAGTTCCGGGACTAGCGGGATCCGAGAGACCCAGTACTTC. The genes are TRBV27 and TRBJ2-5, with 13 bases identical to TRBD2. The CDR3 contains 16 residues. With 4 bases clipped from V and 4 bases from J, the junction kept 6 bases outside the gene matches. Germline V gives CDR1 MNHEY, CDR2 SMNVEV (reference sequence).

This chain uses TRBV30 with TRBJ2-3; weak D call: TRBD2 (6 bases). From germline, CDR1 is GTSNPN and CDR2 SVGIG (reference sequence). Trimming pared 5 bases from V and 0 bases from J, leaving 15 bases between. The CDR3 has 15 amino acids. CDR3 DNA sequence: TGTGCCTGGTCAAAAGCGGGTGCTAGCACAGATACGCAGTATTTT. Translating gives CAWSKAGASTDTQYF.

This chain connects TRBV28 to TRBJ1-2; 8 nucleotides match TRBD1. This CDR3 comprises 17 residues. Germline lookup yields CDR1 MDHEN and CDR2 SYDVKM. The J segment lost 2 bases and the V segment lost 5 bases, leaving 13 bases of the junction unmatched. DNA of the CDR3: TGTGCCAGCAGTCTGACCGCAGGACAGGGAAAAAACTATGGCTACACCTTC. As protein: CASSLTAGQGKNYGYTF.